One and the same sample provided the 19 T cell receptor beta chains below, sequenced in a study of radiation and T cells in renal cell carcinoma. Regarding time point: blood 2 weeks post-SBRT. The treatment is: 15 Gy SBRT to primary tumor, nephrectomy 4 weeks later. Data came from immunoSEQ multiplex PCR; TCRdb stores just in-frame clones and leaves some out. Of 150,000 to 180,000 clones in the sample, about 87% are singletons; the top ten hold approximately 13%. This material consisted of blood, taken from a patient whose treatment included radiotherapy and nephrectomy. The origin of the receptors is a woman aged 50 to 60 with renal cell carcinoma.

V usage is TRBV5-1 and J usage is TRBJ1-1; TRBD1 might be the D (6 bases). Trimming took 3 bases from V and 0 from J, leaving 12 bases between them. The germline CDR1 and CDR2 sequences are SGHRS and YFSETQ. The CDR3 extends over 15 amino acids. The CDR3 sequence: CASSSRTAMNTEAFF. In nucleotides, the CDR3 is TGCGCCAGCAGCTCCCGGACAGCGATGAACACTGAAGCTTTCTTT.

The CDR3 nucleotides are TGTGCCAGCAGTGAAAGGTCCGGGGATGAAAAACTGTTTTTT. Protein sequence: CASSERSGDEKLFF. The rearrangement links TRBV6-1 to TRBJ1-4; D gene unclear. Trimming took off 2 bases at V and 6 bases at J, with 10 bases between the two ends. Looked up from germline, CDR1 is MNHNS and CDR2 is SASEGT. The CDR3 runs 14 residues.

CDR3 nucleotide sequence: TGCGCCAGCAGCTTGGTTTCCAATACTGATTCACCCCTCCACTTT. This translates into CASSLVSNTDSPLHF. The chain has TRBV5-1 and TRBJ1-6, with D unclear. Germline V gene lookup returns CDR1 SGHRS and CDR2 YFSETQ. The ends were cut back, 0 bases at V and 8 bases at J, with 12 bases in the middle. This CDR3 has 15 residues.

The genes are TRBV5-6 and TRBJ1-5; D is uncertain. CDR3 size: 16 residues. Germline-derived CDR1 and CDR2 are SGHDT and YYEEEE. Trimming took 2 bases from V and 3 from J, leaving 15 bases between them. The CDR3 DNA is TGTGCCAGCAGCTTCACGGGAACAGCTAACAATCAGCCCCAGCATTTT. It codes for CASSFTGTANNQPQHF. Looking up the rest from reference TRBV5-6 and TRBJ1-5 gives the full variable domain: DAGVTQSPTHLIKTRGQQVTLRCSPKSGHDTVSWYQQALGQGPQFIFQYYEEEERQRGNFPDRFSGHQFPNYSSELNVNALLLGDSALYLCASSFTGTANNQPQHFGDGTRLSIL.

The rearrangement joins TRBV6-1 to TRBJ2-7, with 9 bases matching TRBD1. This CDR3 region has 15 residues. Trimming at V came to 3 bases and at J to 5 bases, leaving 8 bases not matched to a gene. Looked up from germline, CDR1 is MNHNS and CDR2 is SASEGT. In DNA form, the CDR3 reads TGTGCCAGCAGTGACCCGGGACAGGGCTTAAACGAGCAGTACTTC. Translation gives CASSDPGQGLNEQYF.

This chain links TRBV5-6 with TRBJ1-5; D perhaps matches TRBD1 (6 bases). The CDR3 extends over 17 amino acids. Trimming removed 0 bases from V and 0 bases from J, with 13 bases in between. CDR1 SGHDT and CDR2 YYEEEE come from the germline V gene. The CDR3 DNA reads TGTGCCAGCAGCTTGGCGGCGGGGGGGCTTAGCAATCAGCCCCAGCATTTT. It is translated as CASSLAAGGLSNQPQHF.

The V and J genes are TRBV30 and TRBJ1-4, with a weak D call TRBD1 (5 bases). The ends were cut back, 5 bases at V and 0 bases at J, with 10 bases in the middle. CDR3 length equals 14 residues. Germline lookup yields CDR1 GTSNPN and CDR2 SVGIG (reference sequence). The DNA of the CDR3 is TGTGCCTGGCGCAGGGACCCAACTAATGAAAAACTGTTTTTT. This translates into CAWRRDPTNEKLFF.

This clone was seen only a few times. The rearrangement uses TRBV15 and TRBJ1-4; D is undetermined. Trimming cost V 1 base and J 0 bases, with 12 bases left between them. Looked up from germline, CDR1 is LNHNV and CDR2 is YYDKDF (reference sequence). This CDR3 contains 17 residues. The CDR3 sequence: CATSRGFTGATNEKLFF. CDR3 nucleotide sequence: TGTGCCACCAGCAGAGGTTTCACTGGGGCAACTAATGAAAAACTGTTTTTT.

J is TRBJ1-6 and V is TRBV9, with D uncertain. Trimming took 6 bases from V and 0 from J, leaving 13 bases between them. The CDR3 totals 16 residues. The germline CDR1 and CDR2 sequences are SGDLS and YYNGEE. CDR3 residues: CASTLDGSSYNSPLHF. CDR3 bases: TGTGCCAGCACCCTAGACGGGAGCTCCTATAATTCACCCCTCCACTTT. The complete variable domain, with remaining parts taken from reference TRBV9 and TRBJ1-6, reads DSGVTQTPKHLITATGQRVTLRCSPRSGDLSVYWYQQSLDQGLQFLIQYYNGEERAKGNILERFSAQQFPDLHSELNLSSLELGDSALYFCASTLDGSSYNSPLHFGNGTRLTVT.

The gene calls are TRBV5-1 and TRBJ2-7; TRBD1 agrees at 7 bases. Germline V gives CDR1 SGHRS, CDR2 YFSETQ. CDR3 length equals 16 residues. Trimming cost V 0 bases and J 0 bases; bases outside gene matches: 6. The CDR3 DNA is TGCGCCAGCAGCTTGGAGCTGGACAGGAGCTCCTACGAGCAGTACTTC. The encoded protein is CASSLELDRSSYEQYF.

The V call is TRBV4-2, the J call TRBJ2-2, with 10 bases aligning to TRBD2. V gave up 1 base and J gave up 1 base; unmatched junction bases: 3. The CDR3 runs to 17 residues. Germline V gene sequence: CDR1 LGHNA, CDR2 YNFKEQ. This CDR3 reads CASSQAGTSVNTGELFF. CDR3 DNA sequence: TGTGCCAGCAGCCAAGCCGGGACTAGCGTGAACACCGGGGAGCTGTTTTTT.

This clone was recorded once. This chain connects TRBV7-2 to TRBJ1-2; the D gene is possibly TRBD1 (6 bases). Germline CDR1 and CDR2: SGHTA and FQGNSA. V was clipped by 4 bases and J by 4 bases, with 16 bases between them. The CDR3 contains 15 residues. The CDR3 nucleotides are TGTGCCAGCAGCTCCGGGGTGGGGGGCGGCTATGGCTACACCTTC. Translated: CASSSGVGGGYGYTF. The full variable domain, rest sourced from reference TRBV7-2 and TRBJ1-2, is GAGVSQSPSNKVTEKGKDVELRCDPISGHTALYWYRQSLGQGLEFLIYFQGNSAPDKSGLPSDRFSAERTGGSVSTLTIQRTQQEDSAVYLCASSSGVGGGYGYTFGSGTRLTVV.

J is TRBJ2-5 and V is TRBV6-5; the D gene is possibly TRBD2 (6 bases). In germline, CDR1 is MNHEY, CDR2 SVGAGI. The CDR3 has 15 residues. Trimming pared 7 bases from V and 3 bases from J, leaving 18 bases between. The CDR3 DNA reads as TGTGCCAGCACCAGAGAGCGGGCTACAAAAGAGACCCAGTACTTC. This translates into CASTRERATKETQYF.

The rearrangement joins TRBV11-2 to TRBJ1-6, with D unclear. The CDR3 runs to 16 residues. Trimming cost V 0 bases and J 4 bases, with 10 bases left between them. The germline CDR1 and CDR2 sequences are SGHAT and FQNNGV. CDR3 in DNA: TGTGCCAGCAGCTTAGATCTGGCAGTATATAATTCACCCCTCCACTTT. Translation gives CASSLDLAVYNSPLHF.

The rearrangement joins TRBV20-1 to TRBJ2-7; D possibly corresponds to TRBD2 (7 bases). The CDR3 runs 11 residues. V dropped 5 bases and J dropped 6 bases, with 11 bases sitting between them. Germline V gene data show CDR1 as DFQATT and CDR2 as SNEGSKA (reference sequence). CDR3 sequence reads: CSAGGGGEQYF. CDR3 DNA sequence: TGCAGTGCTGGCGGGGGCGGCGAGCAGTACTTC.

The V call is TRBV7-8, the J call TRBJ2-7; D not resolved. Deletions cut 1 base from V and 3 bases from J, with 7 bases between. CDR1 and CDR2 (germline): SGHVS, FQNEAQ. There are 13 residues in the CDR3. This chain's CDR3 is CASSLGQHYEQYF. The CDR3 DNA reads as TGTGCCAGCAGCTTAGGGCAGCACTACGAGCAGTACTTC.

J is TRBJ2-5 and V is TRBV6-6, with TRBD2 identical over 7 bases. Germline values: CDR1 MNHNY, CDR2 SVGAGI (reference sequence). This CDR3 is built from 12 residues. V lost 6 bases, J lost 4 bases, and 2 bases stayed unmatched. Written as DNA, the CDR3 is TGTGCCAGCAGCTTAGCGGGAGAGACCCAGTACTTC. This translates into CASSLAGETQYF.

The rearrangement uses TRBV6-1 and TRBJ2-3; possible D gene TRBD1, 6 bases. The CDR3 loop spans 17 amino acids. Germline CDR1 is MNHNS and CDR2 is SASEGT. V dropped 0 bases and J dropped 5 bases, with 18 bases sitting between them. In DNA, the CDR3 is TGTGCCAGCAGTGAAGCCCGAGGGGGTTACCGTGGAGATACGCAGTATTTT. The encoded protein is CASSEARGGYRGDTQYF.

The gene calls are TRBV11-1 and TRBJ2-3, with TRBD1 matching over 9 bases. The CDR3 has 16 amino acids. Germline assignment: CDR1 SGHAT and CDR2 FQDESV (reference sequence). The V and J ends lost 4 bases and 3 bases, in that order; junction bases with no gene match: 8. The CDR3 DNA reads TGTGCCAGCAGCTCGCAGGGGGACAGGGTTACAGATACGCAGTATTTT. Translating gives CASSSQGDRVTDTQYF.